One and the same sample provided the 8 T cell receptor beta chains below, sequenced in a study of T cell repertoires in cytomegalovirus infection. For these receptors, no antigen is known. TCRdb itself ran the reads through MiXCR, one entry per CDR3 protein. The sample lists about 220,000 distinct CDR3 sequences; approximately 40% were seen once. The sequencing used CD8+ T cells from cultured PBMCs, collected from culture after CMV antigen stimulation. All receptors come from a human donor in good health (CMV status not recorded). Some clones in this sample may be carry-over from other donors' samples.

V usage is TRBV7-3 and J usage is TRBJ1-1; the D gene is possibly TRBD1 (6 bases). Trimming took 4 bases from V and 4 from J, leaving 10 bases between them. Germline CDR1 and CDR2: SGHTA and FQGTGA. The length of the CDR3 is 13 residues. The CDR3 sequence: CASSYTGITEAFF. The CDR3 DNA reads TGTGCCAGCAGCTATACAGGGATCACTGAAGCTTTCTTT.

The table lists this clonotype with a few counts. V is TRBV7-2 and J is TRBJ2-1; D is ambiguous. Germline values: CDR1 SGHTA, CDR2 FQGNSA. Trimming took off 0 bases at V and 6 bases at J, with 15 bases between the two ends. The CDR3 is 16 residues long. CDR3 sequence reads: CASSLALAIARNEQFF. The CDR3 DNA is TGTGCCAGCAGCTTAGCGCTGGCGATCGCCCGCAATGAGCAGTTCTTC.

The chain combines TRBV29-1 with TRBJ1-2; 7 bases line up with TRBD1. After removal of 6 bases from V and 4 bases from J, the junction contained 5 bases not matched to a gene. Germline CDR1 and CDR2: SQVTM and ANQGSEA. This CDR3 comprises 12 residues. The CDR3 loop reads CSVTGTVYGYTF. As DNA, the CDR3 is TGCAGCGTGACCGGGACAGTCTATGGCTACACCTTC.

This chain connects TRBV10-3 to TRBJ1-1; D is unclear. The CDR3 has 17 residues. Germline CDR1 ENHRY, CDR2 SYGVKD. Trimming took 1 base from V and 5 from J, leaving 20 bases between them. CDR3 DNA: TGTGCCATCAGTGAGTTAGAAAGGAGGCCAAACCTGACTGAAGCTTTCTTT. Translated, it gives CAISELERRPNLTEAFF.

This clonotype was counted ten times or more. The chain has TRBV7-6 and TRBJ2-1, with D unresolved. CDR1 is SGHVS and CDR2 is FNYEAQ in the germline V gene. V lost 5 bases and J lost 4, with 18 bases in between. The length of the CDR3 is 16 residues. The CDR3, as DNA: TGTGCCAGCAGCCCCAGACTGGGGTTGAAATACAATGAGCAGTTCTTC. Its protein product is CASSPRLGLKYNEQFF.

The rearrangement uses TRBV6-5 and TRBJ2-5; D gene ambiguous. Trimming shortened V by 5 bases and J by 2 bases, and 18 bases separated the two germline ends. CDR3 length: 16 residues. Germline V lookup: CDR1 MNHEY, CDR2 SVGAGI. Written as DNA, the CDR3 is TGTGCCAGCAGTGCCCCGGCAAGCCCGACTCAAGAGACCCAGTACTTC. This gives the protein CASSAPASPTQETQYF.

This clonotype was detected a few times. The chain joins TRBV7-9 to TRBJ2-5, with D uncertain. Trimming removed 4 bases at V and 5 bases at J, with 8 bases between. Germline V gene lookup returns CDR1 SEHNR and CDR2 FQNEAQ (reference sequence). The CDR3 extends over 12 amino acids. For the CDR3, the DNA is TGTGCCAGCAGCTCTTCATCTGAGACCCAGTACTTC. It specifies CASSSSSETQYF.

The table lists this clonotype with a few counts. The chain has TRBV12-5 and TRBJ2-1; D call uncertain. With 3 bases removed from V and 5 bases from J, the gap between germline ends came to 14 bases. The germline V gene has CDR1 LGHNT and CDR2 FRNRAP. The CDR3 consists of 15 residues. CDR3 DNA: TGTGCTAGTGGTTTTCCCGGACGAAAAGACAATGAGCAGTTCTTC. Residues: CASGFPGRKDNEQFF.